These 17 T cell receptor beta chains came from one sample sequenced in a study of technical replicates of blood from several donors. Data came from immunoSEQ multiplex PCR; TCRdb stores just in-frame clones and leaves some out. Among tens of thousands of clones, roughly 90% were seen once, and the ten largest hold under 0.5%. The sequenced material came from T cells isolated from PBMCs. These TCRs come from a human donor in good health.

J is TRBJ2-7 and V is TRBV11-2; D not resolved. The CDR3 is 13 amino acids. The V and J ends lost 1 base and 3 bases respectively, with 7 bases between them. Per germline, CDR1 SGHAT and CDR2 FQNNGV. CDR3 in amino acids: CASSLGTFYEQYF. DNA of the CDR3: TGTGCCAGCAGCTTAGGCACTTTCTACGAGCAGTACTTC.

J is TRBJ2-1 and V is TRBV2; 7 bases align to TRBD2. V shed 8 bases and J 5 bases; nucleotides not matched to a gene: 6. Germline V gives CDR1 SNHLY, CDR2 FYNNEI. This CDR3 contains 13 residues. In DNA, the CDR3 is TGTGCCAGCGGGCGGACTAGTAACAATGAGCAGTTCTTC. Its translation: CASGRTSNNEQFF.

This clone appeared a few times. As DNA, the CDR3 is TGTGCCAGCTCACCTTGGGAGTCTGGAAACACCATATATTTT. This translates into CASSPWESGNTIYF. The rearrangement uses TRBV18 and TRBJ1-3; D is unclear. The germline V gene encodes CDR1 KGHSH and CDR2 LQKENI. Deletions cut 3 bases from V and 1 base from J, with 7 bases between. The CDR3 covers 14 residues.

In DNA, the CDR3 is TGCGCCAGCAGCCTATCTAGCGGGGGAACCTACGAGCAGTACTTC. Its protein product is CASSLSSGGTYEQYF. The chain combines TRBV4-3 with TRBJ2-7, with 10 bases aligning to TRBD2. The V segment lost 4 bases and the J segment 2 bases; nucleotides outside the gene matches: 5. From germline, CDR1 is LGHNA and CDR2 YSLEER. The CDR3 runs to 15 residues.

The chain employs TRBV27 and TRBJ2-5; TRBD1 aligns across 7 bases. The germline V gene has CDR1 MNHEY and CDR2 SMNVEV (reference sequence). The CDR3 loop spans 14 amino acids. With V trimmed by 3 bases and J by 4 bases, 5 bases remained unmatched. CDR3 DNA sequence: TGTGCCAGCAGTTTGAACAGGGGATTAGAGACCCAGTACTTC. Protein product: CASSLNRGLETQYF.

The chain joins TRBV11-2 to TRBJ2-3, with D unresolved. Germline lookup yields CDR1 SGHAT and CDR2 FQNNGV. V lost 5 bases and J lost 6, with 9 bases in between. The CDR3 runs to 12 residues. DNA for the CDR3: TGTGCCAGCAGCATAGGCAGGGATACGCAGTATTTT. Its protein product is CASSIGRDTQYF.

The chain joins TRBV10-3 to TRBJ2-5; TRBD1 matches at 9 bases. Per germline, CDR1 ENHRY and CDR2 SYGVKD. This CDR3 comprises 15 residues. V shed 6 bases, J shed 4 bases, and the junction held 9 bases outside the gene matches. Here the CDR3 DNA reads TGTGCCATCAGACCAGGGACAGGGCTTCGAGAGACCCAGTACTTC. Residues: CAIRPGTGLRETQYF.

The chain uses TRBV2 and TRBJ2-1, with 7 bases fitting TRBD2. V trimming: 3 bases; J trimming: 10 bases; junction bases outside the gene matches: 0. Germline V gene lookup returns CDR1 SNHLY and CDR2 FYNNEI. The CDR3 loop spans 11 amino acids. Written as DNA, the CDR3 is TGTGCCAGCAGTGAGCGGGGGGAGCAGTTCTTC. This gives the protein CASSERGEQFF.

The V gene is TRBV5-6, the J gene TRBJ1-5; 8 nucleotides match TRBD1. Germline V lookup: CDR1 SGHDT, CDR2 YYEEEE. V lost 2 bases and J lost 9; bases outside the gene matches: 7. The CDR3 contains 14 residues. CDR3 in DNA: TGTGCCAGCAGCTTTCGACAGGGGCAGTCGCCCCAGCATTTT. Amino acids: CASSFRQGQSPQHF.

The chain recombines TRBV28 with TRBJ2-7; 12 bases match TRBD2. V lost 5 bases, J lost 3 bases, and 8 bases stayed unmatched. The CDR3 sequence is 16 residues long. Germline lookup yields CDR1 MDHEN and CDR2 SYDVKM. The DNA of the CDR3 is TGTGCCAGCAGTCACCGAGGACTAGCGGGAAGCTACGAGCAGTACTTC. Residues: CASSHRGLAGSYEQYF.

V usage is TRBV4-3 and J usage is TRBJ2-1; a weak D match, TRBD2 (5 bases). The CDR3 is 13 amino acids. Trimming took 0 bases from V and 7 from J, leaving 7 bases between them. The germline CDR1 and CDR2 sequences are LGHNA and YSLEER. The CDR3 nucleotides are TGCGCCAGCAGCCAAGATAGCGCTAATGAGCAGTTCTTC. Its protein product is CASSQDSANEQFF.

The rearrangement joins TRBV5-1 to TRBJ2-7; D ambiguous. Germline CDR1 SGHRS, CDR2 YFSETQ. V lost 4 bases and J 5 bases, leaving 10 bases between the germline ends. CDR3 length: 12 amino acids. The DNA of the CDR3 is TGCGCCAGCAGCCATGACATGGACGAGCAGTACTTC. Its translation: CASSHDMDEQYF.

V and J are TRBV28 and TRBJ2-3; 9 nucleotides agree with TRBD1. V lost 6 bases to trimming and J lost 6 bases; unmatched junction nucleotides: 7. Looked up from germline, CDR1 is MDHEN and CDR2 is SYDVKM. The CDR3 is 14 amino acids. Here the CDR3 reads CASRLQGAADTQYF. CDR3 in DNA: TGTGCCAGCAGGCTACAGGGGGCTGCGGATACGCAGTATTTT.

The chain has TRBV5-4 and TRBJ2-5; 10 bases are a match to TRBD2. CDR3 length equals 16 residues. The ends lost 5 bases at V and 4 bases at J; junction bases unmatched: 11. Looked up from germline, CDR1 is SGHNT and CDR2 is YYREEE (reference sequence). The CDR3 spells CASRKMEREGRETQYF. The CDR3 nucleotides are TGTGCCAGCAGGAAAATGGAGCGGGAGGGCCGAGAGACCCAGTACTTC.

The chain uses TRBV2 and TRBJ1-5; D may be TRBD1 (5 bases). The V gene's germline CDR1 is SNHLY and CDR2 FYNNEI. The V end lost 1 base, the J end lost 6 bases, and 10 bases lay between the germline ends. The CDR3 runs to 14 residues. The CDR3 bases are TGTGCCAGCAGTGAAGGGACATACACTCAGCCCCAGCATTTT. This encodes CASSEGTYTQPQHF.

The rearrangement links TRBV27 to TRBJ2-2; D gene ambiguous. The CDR3 is made up of 12 amino acids. The V gene lost 7 bases and the J gene lost 4 bases, with 7 bases spanning the gap. The germline gives CDR1 MNHEY, CDR2 SMNVEV (reference sequence). CDR3 in DNA: TGTGCCAGCATGGGCTTCACCGGGGAGCTGTTTTTT. Protein: CASMGFTGELFF.

CDR3 DNA sequence: TGTGCCAGCGAGAGGGCGGGCGACACTGAAGCTTTCTTT. Translated: CASERAGDTEAFF. J is TRBJ1-1 and V is TRBV6-5, with D unresolved. The CDR3 length is 13 residues. Germline-derived CDR1 and CDR2 are MNHEY and SVGAGI. V gave up 8 bases and J gave up 3 bases, with 13 bases separating them.